Described below is a single T cell receptor beta chain sequence and its context. These data come from a study of blood T cell repertoires in COVID-19. Study in general: Samples representing acute and convalescent COVID-19 were sourced from the United States, Italy and Spain.

Clinical history reported by participants formed the basis on which cohorts were assigned. After removal of 0 bases from V and 5 bases from J, the junction contained 8 bases not matched to a gene. Germline V CDR1 and CDR2: KGHDR, SFDVKD. This CDR3 is built from 17 residues. Assay used: immunoSEQ multiplex PCR; TCRdb lists only in-frame clones, some missing. Of approximately 200,000 clones listed, more than 80% are singletons. The origin of this receptor is a man aged 55-75 years who had recovered from COVID-19. Specimen: PBMCs or T cells enriched from blood (not recorded which). The chain uses TRBV24-1 and TRBJ2-2; TRBD2 matches at 7 bases. The CDR3 DNA sequence: TGTGCCACCAGTGATTTGCGGGCCGGGGGGAATACCGGGGAGCTGTTTTTT. Translating gives CATSDLRAGGNTGELFF.